This section outlines one T cell receptor (beta chain) sequence together with its context. Antigen unknown. From germline, CDR1 is SGHTA and CDR2 FQGNSA. The CDR3 is 13 residues long. V lost 5 bases and J 12 bases, leaving 17 bases between the germline ends. This sample was taken from a study of cytomegalovirus exposure and HLA in healthy donors. The PCR contained 60 Vbeta and 13 Jbeta primers. Profiling relied on immunoSEQ multiplex PCR, and the TCRdb table lists in-frame clones only, not all of them. The table shows over 85,000 clones, with 70% to 80% occurring only once. Whole-study results and caveats: Trimming of TCR beta V- and J-genes showed a link, identified in a later analysis, to a missense DCLRE1C variant. Association of 16,951 TCR beta sequences with HLA alleles was found at 0.05 false discovery rate in a later analysis. Reportedly, HLA-A and HLA-B alleles of most subjects were accurately predicted from TCR beta.

The chain recombines TRBV7-2 with TRBJ2-1, with D possibly matching TRBD1 (6 bases). Sequencing used PBMCs. The receptor was derived from a male donor in good health and CMV-seropositive. DNA for the CDR3: TGTGCCAGCAGCCCATTCAACGGACAGTTGCAGTTCTTC. Translating gives CASSPFNGQLQFF.